This TCR beta chain was retrieved from a study of shared clonotypes between healthy human individuals. Clones were sequenced by immunoSEQ multiplex PCR, and TCRdb holds only the in-frame ones, with some missing. In the table there are approximately 810,000 clones, nearly 95% of which are singletons. Naive CD8 cells lacked CD45RO and underwent positive selection for CCR7, leaving out terminally differentiated effector memory CD45RA+ cells. Germline assignment: CDR1 ENHRY and CDR2 SYGVKD. Trimming removed 3 bases at V and 5 bases at J, with 17 bases between. This CDR3 has 15 amino acids. The chain is built from TRBV10-3 and TRBJ2-7; D assignment may be TRBD1 or TRBD2 (6 bases each). Sequenced input: naive CD8+ T cells sorted from blood. The clonotype originates from a man in his thirties or forties in good health. The CDR3, as DNA: TGTGCCATCAGTGAAATGCGTGGGGGGCTCCACGAGCAGTACTTC. It translates to CAISEMRGGLHEQYF.